Following are 20 T cell receptor beta chains from one sample sequenced in a study of identical twins. TCRdb called the 5' RACE reads again in MiXCR, with one record for every CDR3 protein. This sample carries approximately 1.8 million distinct CDR3 sequences, around 33% of them seen once, and the ten largest clones take around 0.3%. The sequenced sample was cord blood. The receptors shown here come from a newborn girl in good health.

The chain is built from TRBV5-1 and TRBJ2-1, with 7 bases fitting TRBD2. The germline gives CDR1 SGHRS, CDR2 YFSETQ. This CDR3 has 15 residues. The V gene end was trimmed by 1 base and the J gene end by 4 bases; junction bases not matched to a gene: 5. This CDR3 is CASSLQTSAYNEQFF. The CDR3 nucleotides are TGCGCCAGCAGCTTGCAAACTAGCGCATACAATGAGCAGTTCTTC.

As for this clonotype: A clone one base away is much larger, so this may be a read error. V is TRBV29-1 and J is TRBJ2-1; D may be TRBD2 (5 bases). The CDR3 is 12 amino acids. CDR1 SQVTM and CDR2 ANQGSEA come from the germline V gene. V was cut by 4 bases and J by 10 bases, with 14 bases left in between. For the CDR3, the DNA is TGCAGCGTTGCGCCTAGCTCCTACGAGCAGTTCTTC. Translated: CSVAPSSYEQFF.

This clonotype was picked up a small number of times. The CDR3 sequence: CAISDRGRNTEAFF. The DNA for the CDR3 is TGTGCCATCAGTGACAGGGGGCGGAACACTGAAGCTTTCTTT. The chain employs TRBV10-3 and TRBJ1-1; TRBD1 aligns across 8 bases. V shed 3 bases and J 1 base; nucleotides not matched to a gene: 1. Germline CDR1 and CDR2: ENHRY and SYGVKD. CDR3 length equals 14 residues.

The chain uses TRBV6-1 and TRBJ1-2; no firm D call. Germline V gives CDR1 MNHNS, CDR2 SASEGT. This CDR3 has 15 residues. V was trimmed by 2 bases and J by 4 bases, leaving 14 bases between them. CDR3 DNA: TGTGCCAGCAGTGAATCTCAGGTCCCCTCCTATGGCTACACCTTC. This encodes CASSESQVPSYGYTF.

The chain joins TRBV10-3 to TRBJ2-1, with D possibly matching TRBD2 (5 bases). TRBJ2-7 matches the DNA end more closely, so the J call is doubtful. The CDR3 is 18 residues long. The V gene's germline CDR1 is ENHRY and CDR2 SYGVKD. The CDR3 sequence is CAISVAGGQIRTYNEQYF. As DNA, the CDR3 is TGTGCCATCAGTGTCGCGGGCGGGCAAATTAGAACCTACAATGAGCAGTACTTC.

This clonotype was observed a handful of times. The gene calls are TRBV7-2 and TRBJ2-3; TRBD2 agrees at 10 bases. The V gene end was trimmed by 3 bases and the J gene end by 7 bases; junction bases not matched to a gene: 7. The CDR3 runs to 15 residues. Germline V lookup: CDR1 SGHTA, CDR2 FQGNSA. The CDR3 reads CASSFSSGSLNTQYF. The CDR3 bases are TGTGCCAGCAGCTTTTCTAGCGGGAGTTTAAATACGCAGTATTTT. Full variable domain (outside the CDR3, taken from reference TRBV7-2 and TRBJ2-3): GAGVSQSPSNKVTEKGKDVELRCDPISGHTALYWYRQSLGQGLEFLIYFQGNSAPDKSGLPSDRFSAERTGGSVSTLTIQRTQQEDSAVYLCASSFSSGSLNTQYFGPGTRLTVL.

This clonotype was observed a handful of times. The CDR3 sequence is CASSESAVSYEQYF. The CDR3 nucleotides read TGTGCCAGCAGTGAATCGGCAGTTTCCTACGAGCAGTACTTC. The chain recombines TRBV6-1 with TRBJ2-7; D gene unclear. V shed 2 bases and J shed 1 base, with 9 bases lying between them. CDR1 and CDR2 (germline): MNHNS, SASEGT. There are 14 residues in the CDR3.

This clonotype was observed a single time. With a much larger clone just one base away, this may be a read error. The J gene is TRBJ2-5, the V gene TRBV4-1; TRBD2 agrees at 10 bases. V lost 4 bases, J lost 11 bases, and 13 bases stayed unmatched. CDR3 length: 15 amino acids. Germline V gene data show CDR1 as MGHRA and CDR2 as YSYEKL. CDR3 sequence reads: CASSLLAGINNEQYF. As DNA, the CDR3 is TGCGCCAGCAGCCTACTAGCGGGGATCAACAATGAGCAGTACTTC.

The genes are TRBV28 and TRBJ1-2; D gene unclear. The germline CDR1 and CDR2 sequences are MDHEN and SYDVKM. V was shortened by 5 bases and J by 1 base, with 17 bases between the two germline ends. This CDR3 has 16 amino acids. CDR3 sequence reads: CASSPDLRHLNYGYTF. DNA of the CDR3: TGTGCCAGCAGTCCGGATCTGCGGCATCTTAACTATGGCTACACCTTC.

The chain recombines TRBV2 with TRBJ1-2, with 8 bases aligning to TRBD1. The germline V gene encodes CDR1 SNHLY and CDR2 FYNNEI. The CDR3 is 14 amino acids. V lost 8 bases to trimming and J lost 2 bases; unmatched junction nucleotides: 7. The CDR3 DNA is TGTGCCAGCGGCCGACAGGGGCAAAACTATGGCTACACCTTC. Translating gives CASGRQGQNYGYTF.

On this clonotype itself: The junction and the germline gene differ at one end; a read error may be behind it. The chain recombines TRBV4-2 with TRBJ2-5; 11 nucleotides match TRBD2. The CDR3 has 14 residues. CDR1 is LGHNA, CDR2 YNFKEQ, per germline. The chain's CDR3 is CASSHGTSGYEQHF. CDR3 nucleotide sequence: TGTGCCAGCAGCCATGGGACTAGCGGCTACGAGCAGCACTTC.

The chain combines TRBV15 with TRBJ2-1, with 7 nucleotides matching TRBD1. This CDR3 is 17 amino acids long. The ends lost 0 bases at V and 3 bases at J; junction bases unmatched: 8. CDR1 LNHNV and CDR2 YYDKDF come from the germline V gene (reference sequence). CDR3 residues: CATSRDLDRALYNEQFF. The CDR3 nucleotides read TGTGCCACCAGCAGAGATCTTGACAGGGCCCTCTACAATGAGCAGTTCTTC.

CDR3 region: CASSLEPGNQPQHF. The CDR3 nucleotides read TGTGCCAGCAGCTTAGAGCCAGGCAATCAGCCCCAGCATTTT. The V call is TRBV7-9, the J call TRBJ1-5; D remains ambiguous. V was pared by 1 base and J by 2 bases, with 6 bases between. CDR3 length: 14 residues. Germline V gene data show CDR1 as SEHNR and CDR2 as FQNEAQ (reference sequence).

This clonotype was seen only a few times. V and J are TRBV2 and TRBJ2-5, with 15 bases that match TRBD2. The V and J ends lost 5 bases and 2 bases, in that order; junction bases with no gene match: 6. The CDR3 has 17 amino acids. Germline CDR1 reads SNHLY; CDR2 reads FYNNEI. The CDR3: CASSHRTSGREQETQYF. CDR3 bases: TGTGCCAGCAGTCACCGGACTAGCGGGAGGGAGCAAGAGACCCAGTACTTC.

The genes are TRBV20-1 and TRBJ1-6; D is possibly TRBD1 (6 bases). V was cut by 5 bases and J by 4 bases, with 12 bases left in between. The CDR3 loop spans 14 amino acids. Germline V gene lookup returns CDR1 DFQATT and CDR2 SNEGSKA (reference sequence). The DNA for the CDR3 is TGCAGTGCTGGGGCCCAGGGGTATAATTCACCCCTCCACTTT. This encodes CSAGAQGYNSPLHF.

J is TRBJ1-5 and V is TRBV5-6, with TRBD1 matching 10 bases. The V gene end was trimmed by 3 bases and the J gene end by 3 bases; junction bases not matched to a gene: 6. The CDR3 loop spans 16 amino acids. Germline-derived CDR1 and CDR2 are SGHDT and YYEEEE. The DNA of the CDR3 is TGTGCCAGCAGCTGGGGGACAGGGGCGCCCAATCAGCCCCAGCATTTT. It yields the protein CASSWGTGAPNQPQHF.

The table lists this clonotype with a few counts. The CDR3: CASSTTLNEREGSHIQYF. The CDR3 nucleotides read TGTGCCAGCAGTACAACTTTGAACGAGCGGGAGGGTTCTCACATTCAGTACTTC. This sequence joins TRBV2 and TRBJ2-4; 10 bases are a match to TRBD2. Germline CDR1 reads SNHLY; CDR2 reads FYNNEI. CDR3 size: 18 residues. Trimming removed 5 bases from V and 8 bases from J; junction bases left unmatched: 18.

The J gene is TRBJ2-6, the V gene TRBV9; maybe TRBD1 (6 bases). CDR3 length: 14 residues. V was clipped by 4 bases and J by 2 bases, with 7 bases between them. The germline gives CDR1 SGDLS, CDR2 YYNGEE. Here the CDR3 DNA reads TGTGCCAGCAGCCCAGGGGCTGGGGCCAACGTCCTGACTTTC. Translating it yields CASSPGAGANVLTF.

This rearrangement joins TRBV14 to TRBJ2-3; TRBD1 aligns across 7 bases. The CDR3 is 16 residues long. Germline CDR1 and CDR2: SGHDN and FVKESK. The V and J ends lost 2 bases and 1 base, in that order; junction bases with no gene match: 6. The CDR3 region has the DNA TGTGCCAGCAGCCAATACGTTGGACAGGGCACAGATACGCAGTATTTT. Its translation: CASSQYVGQGTDTQYF.

V and J are TRBV12-3 or TRBV12-4 and TRBJ2-1; TRBD2 agrees at 9 bases. The trim removed 5 bases at V and 8 bases at J, leaving 10 bases unmatched. The CDR3 loop spans 15 amino acids. The CDR3 nucleotides read TGTGCCAGCAGTCCCGGGACAGCGGGGGGTGATGAGCAGTTCTTC. Translated, it gives CASSPGTAGGDEQFF.